These 14 T cell receptor beta chains were sequenced from one sample in a study of blood T cell repertoires in COVID-19. Sequencing used immunoSEQ multiplex PCR; TCRdb keeps in-frame clones, though not all of them. This sample yields roughly 140,000 clones, of which roughly 80% are seen a single time; around 3.4% belongs to the top ten. Sequencing input: peripheral blood. The receptors here all came from a man between 65 and 79 years old who had recovered from COVID-19.

This chain uses TRBV4-3 with TRBJ2-7; possibly TRBD2 for D (5 bases). V lost 2 bases and J lost 5, with 13 bases in between. In germline, CDR1 is LGHNA, CDR2 YSLEER. This CDR3 has 14 residues. The CDR3 protein is CASSQRASWHEQYF. The CDR3 DNA is TGCGCCAGCAGCCAAAGGGCTAGCTGGCACGAGCAGTACTTC.

The V call is TRBV29-1, the J call TRBJ1-1, with 8 bases lining up with TRBD1. Germline-derived CDR1 and CDR2 are SQVTM and ANQGSEA. V dropped 0 bases and J dropped 4; count of bases not matched to a gene: 10. The length of the CDR3 is 16 residues. The CDR3 loop reads CSVEEGGRGLSTEAFF. CDR3 nucleotides: TGCAGCGTTGAAGAGGGTGGCAGGGGGCTTTCCACTGAAGCTTTCTTT.

V gene TRBV6-5 combines with J gene TRBJ2-2; 7 bases agree with TRBD2. The length of the CDR3 is 15 residues. V lost 5 bases to trimming and J lost 1 base; unmatched junction nucleotides: 4. Germline CDR1 reads MNHEY; CDR2 reads SVGAGI. The CDR3 DNA reads as TGTGCCAGCAGTAGGGGACTAAAGAACACCGGGGAGCTGTTTTTT. Its translation is CASSRGLKNTGELFF.

V and J are TRBV11-3 and TRBJ2-1; weak D call: TRBD1 (5 bases). From germline, CDR1 is SGHNT and CDR2 YENEEA. CDR3 length: 14 residues. V was shortened by 0 bases and J by 4 bases, with 7 bases between the two germline ends. The CDR3 region has the DNA TGTGCCAGCAGCTTAGATCGACAGTACAATGAGCAGTTCTTC. Translation: CASSLDRQYNEQFF.

The V call is TRBV11-2, the J call TRBJ2-2, with TRBD1 matching 8 bases. The CDR3 length is 17 residues. The V gene's germline CDR1 is SGHAT and CDR2 FQNNGV. Trimming removed 4 bases from V and 5 bases from J; junction bases left unmatched: 12. CDR3 loop: CASSSFPVQGGTGELFF. The CDR3 DNA follows: TGTGCCAGCAGCTCGTTCCCCGTACAGGGGGGTACCGGGGAGCTGTTTTTT.

The chain joins TRBV19 to TRBJ1-5; D is perhaps TRBD1 (5 bases). V was trimmed by 3 bases and J by 0 bases, leaving 9 bases between them. This CDR3 contains 15 residues. The germline gives CDR1 LNHDA, CDR2 SQIVND (reference sequence). This chain's CDR3 is CASSMAGNSNQPQHF. DNA of the CDR3: TGTGCCAGTAGTATGGCAGGGAATAGCAATCAGCCCCAGCATTTT.

This chain links TRBV7-6 with TRBJ2-1; 9 nucleotides line up with TRBD2. The CDR3 extends over 15 amino acids. V shed 5 bases and J 0 bases; nucleotides not matched to a gene: 2. In germline, CDR1 is SGHVS, CDR2 FNYEAQ. CDR3 amino acids: CASSLSGSSYNEQFF. The CDR3 DNA sequence: TGTGCCAGCAGCCTTAGCGGGAGCTCCTACAATGAGCAGTTCTTC.

The chain employs TRBV18 and TRBJ2-3; a weak D match, TRBD2 (6 bases). Trimming took 0 bases from V and 1 from J, leaving 11 bases between them. The CDR3 is 16 amino acids. Germline loops: CDR1 KGHSH, CDR2 LQKENI. CDR3 sequence (DNA): TGTGCCAGCTCACCACCGGGACCGGGGGGCACAGATACGCAGTATTTT. As protein: CASSPPGPGGTDTQYF. The entire variable domain, with the rest obtained from reference TRBV18 and TRBJ2-3, is as follows: NAGVMQNPRHLVRRRGQEARLRCSPMKGHSHVYWYRQLPEEGLKFMVYLQKENIIDESGMPKERFSAEFPKEGPSILRIQQVVRGDSAAYFCASSPPGPGGTDTQYFGPGTRLTVL.

V usage is TRBV7-3 and J usage is TRBJ2-5; possible D gene TRBD2, 5 bases. V was pared by 5 bases and J by 0 bases, with 7 bases between. The CDR3 has 13 residues. Looked up from germline, CDR1 is SGHTA and CDR2 is FQGTGA. The CDR3 loop is CASSRGYQETQYF. CDR3 nucleotides: TGTGCCAGCAGCCGAGGGTACCAAGAGACCCAGTACTTC.

The chain is built from TRBV5-1 and TRBJ2-5; D is undetermined. The CDR3 is 14 amino acids. V lost 4 bases to trimming and J lost 5 bases, with 15 bases between them. Germline-derived CDR1 and CDR2 are SGHRS and YFSETQ. CDR3 sequence (DNA): TGCGCCAGCAGCCCTCCCGGTCTAGAGGAGACCCAGTACTTC. Protein product: CASSPPGLEETQYF.

This clone appeared a single time. This chain connects TRBV7-2 to TRBJ1-2; D gene uncertain. V shed 1 base and J shed 6 bases, with 12 bases lying between them. CDR3 length equals 14 residues. The V gene's germline CDR1 is SGHTA and CDR2 FQGNSA. This chain's CDR3 is CASSLVFRLDGYTF. In nucleotides, the CDR3 is TGTGCCAGCAGCTTAGTCTTTCGACTCGATGGCTACACCTTC. Using reference TRBV7-2 and TRBJ1-2 for the parts outside the CDR3, the full variable domain is GAGVSQSPSNKVTEKGKDVELRCDPISGHTALYWYRQSLGQGLEFLIYFQGNSAPDKSGLPSDRFSAERTGGSVSTLTIQRTQQEDSAVYLCASSLVFRLDGYTFGSGTRLTVV.

The chain carries TRBV12-3 or TRBV12-4 and TRBJ1-1; D is unclear. V was pared by 4 bases and J by 11 bases, with 11 bases between. The CDR3 runs 11 residues. The chain's CDR3 is CASSSRGRAFF. CDR3 DNA: TGTGCCAGCAGTTCGCGGGGTAGGGCTTTCTTT.

The rearrangement uses TRBV7-9 and TRBJ1-3, with 7 nucleotides matching TRBD1. The V segment lost 1 base and the J segment 4 bases; nucleotides outside the gene matches: 4. The CDR3 has 15 residues. Germline V CDR1 and CDR2: SEHNR, FQNEAQ (reference sequence). CDR3 loop: CASSLVLTGGNTIYF. The CDR3 nucleotides read TGTGCCAGCAGCTTAGTTTTGACAGGGGGAAACACCATATATTTT.

The genes are TRBV5-1 and TRBJ2-3; D possibly corresponds to TRBD2 (5 bases). V was shortened by 0 bases and J by 3 bases, with 8 bases between the two germline ends. Germline CDR1 reads SGHRS; CDR2 reads YFSETQ. CDR3 length: 14 amino acids. This CDR3 is CASSLEDYTDTQYF. In DNA form, the CDR3 reads TGCGCCAGCAGCTTGGAAGACTATACAGATACGCAGTATTTT.